The rows below give T cell receptor beta chains drawn from one sample of a study of T cell responses to AZD1222 COVID-19 vaccine. Clones were sequenced by immunoSEQ multiplex PCR, and TCRdb holds only the in-frame ones, with some missing. The sample contains about 66,000 clones, over 75% of which appear only once. The sequences come from peripheral blood, collected on day 0 of AZD1222 vaccination. The receptors originated from an adult in good health. The CDR3 runs from the conserved cysteine through the conserved F or W. A D gene is named only where the DNA matches it firmly. Not all rows give a size; the values are once, few, many and, for expanded clones, a class.

d_gene	abundance	v_gene	j_gene	CDR3aa	CDR3nt
TRBD1	.	TRBV28	TRBJ1-3	CASSLPRAGGFRNTIYF	TGTGCCAGCAGTCTCCCCCGGGCAGGGGGCTTCCGAAACACCATATATTTT
.	.	TRBV10-3	TRBJ2-2	CAISAGTGELFF	TGTGCCATCAGTGCAGGTACCGGGGAGCTGTTTTTT
.	.	TRBV6-2/TRBV6-3	TRBJ2-7	CASSYSTGYEQYF	TGTGCCAGCAGTTACTCGACAGGATACGAGCAGTACTTC
TRBD1	.	TRBV6-5	TRBJ1-2	CASSLTGRDYGYTF	TGTGCCAGCAGCTTGACAGGGAGGGACTATGGCTACACCTTC
.	.	TRBV11-3	TRBJ2-1	CASSLGVYNEQFF	TGTGCCAGCAGCTTAGGGGTCTACAATGAGCAGTTCTTC
TRBD1	.	TRBV7-9	TRBJ1-2	CASSFSGTGARGYTF	TGTGCCAGCAGCTTCTCCGGGACAGGGGCGCGTGGCTACACCTTC
.	.	TRBV7-2	TRBJ1-5	CASSLRSGGDSNQPQHF	TGTGCCAGCAGCTTAAGGTCTGGAGGGGATAGCAATCAGCCCCAGCATTTT
.	.	TRBV7-9	TRBJ1-1	CASSSEGGYTEAFF	TGTGCCAGCAGCTCTGAGGGAGGGTACACTGAAGCTTTCTTT
TRBD1	.	TRBV30	TRBJ1-1	CAWSLDRGAEAFF	TGTGCCTGGAGTTTGGACAGGGGCGCTGAAGCTTTCTTT
.	.	TRBV6-5	TRBJ1-1	CASSPGDLNTEAFF	TGTGCCAGCAGTCCGGGGGACCTGAACACTGAAGCTTTCTTT
TRBD1	.	TRBV2	TRBJ1-1	CASGEQGAGTEAFF	TGTGCCAGCGGGGAACAGGGGGCGGGCACTGAAGCTTTCTTT
.	few	TRBV7-9	TRBJ1-1	CASSTPGPLREAFF	TGTGCCAGCAGCACCCCCGGCCCACTTCGGGAAGCTTTCTTT
TRBD1	.	TRBV5-8	TRBJ1-2	CASTQRDRVYGYTF	TGTGCCAGCACCCAGAGGGACAGGGTCTATGGCTACACCTTC
.	.	TRBV30	TRBJ2-1	CAWSVTNEQFF	TGTGCCTGGAGTGTAACCAATGAGCAGTTCTTC
.	.	TRBV7-9	TRBJ1-4	CASSLFVSGSREKLFF	TGTGCCAGCAGCTTATTTGTGTCAGGGAGTCGGGAAAAACTGTTTTTT
TRBD2	once	TRBV5-1	TRBJ2-5	CASSPAGEETQYF	TGCGCCAGCAGCCCAGCGGGAGAGGAGACCCAGTACTTC
.	.	TRBV3-1/TRBV3-2	TRBJ2-7	CASRPSAAGYEQYF	TGTGCCAGCAGACCCTCCGCTGCGGGCTACGAGCAGTACTTC
.	.	TRBV3-1/TRBV3-2	TRBJ1-1	CASSHWGQNTEAFF	TGTGCCAGCAGCCACTGGGGACAGAACACTGAAGCTTTCTTT
.	.	TRBV4-3	TRBJ2-1	CASSYATGYNEQFF	TGCGCCAGCAGCTACGCTACAGGTTACAATGAGCAGTTCTTC
.	.	TRBV7-8	TRBJ1-5	CASSESGGGNQPQHF	TGTGCCAGCAGCGAGAGCGGAGGGGGCAATCAGCCCCAGCATTTT
TRBD2	.	TRBV11-2	TRBJ2-7	CASSPSGNRNEQYF	TGTGCCAGCAGCCCTAGCGGGAATCGGAACGAGCAGTACTTC
.	.	TRBV29-1	TRBJ1-4	CSVEEGTQGGEKLFF	TGCAGCGTTGAGGAGGGGACCCAGGGCGGTGAAAAACTGTTTTTT
.	few	TRBV27	TRBJ2-5	CASRGRLETQYF	TGTGCCAGCAGGGGCAGGCTGGAGACCCAGTACTTC
TRBD2	.	TRBV4-1	TRBJ2-3	CASSQGLAGDGTDTQYF	TGCGCCAGCAGCCAGGGACTAGCGGGAGATGGTACAGATACGCAGTATTTT
TRBD2	.	TRBV7-2	TRBJ2-1	CASSLVPSGYYNEQFF	TGTGCCAGCAGCTTAGTTCCTAGCGGCTACTACAATGAGCAGTTCTTC
.	.	TRBV10-1	TRBJ2-2	CASSESGTGELFF	TGCGCCAGCAGTGAGTCGGGAACCGGGGAGCTGTTTTTT
.	.	TRBV27	TRBJ1-6	CASGEGHNSPLHF	TGTGCCAGCGGAGAGGGCCATAATTCACCCCTCCACTTT
.	.	TRBV3-1/TRBV3-2	TRBJ2-2	CASSVTRRELFF	TGTGCCAGCAGCGTCACTCGCAGGGAGCTGTTTTTT
.	.	TRBV5-1	TRBJ1-6	CASTSRPSSYNSPLHF	TGCGCCAGCACAAGCAGACCCAGCTCCTATAATTCACCCCTCCACTTT
.	.	TRBV3-1/TRBV3-2	TRBJ2-1	CASSQSGYNEQFF	TGTGCCAGCAGCCAATCCGGGTACAATGAGCAGTTCTTC
TRBD2	.	TRBV5-4	TRBJ2-1	CASRLGLADNEQFF	TGTGCCAGCAGACTGGGACTAGCGGACAATGAGCAGTTCTTC
TRBD2	.	TRBV6-4	TRBJ2-1	CASSDGLAGYNEQFF	TGTGCCAGCAGTGACGGACTAGCGGGGTACAATGAGCAGTTCTTC
.	.	TRBV7-9	TRBJ1-2	CASSFNLARTYGYTF	TGTGCCAGCAGCTTTAATCTAGCCCGGACCTATGGCTACACCTTC
TRBD2	.	TRBV3-1/TRBV3-2	TRBJ2-3	CASGLAGADTQYF	TGTGCCAGCGGACTAGCGGGAGCAGATACGCAGTATTTT
.	.	TRBV7-8	TRBJ1-1	CASSTSDPPENTEAFF	TGTGCCAGCAGCACCTCTGACCCACCGGAGAATACTGAAGCTTTCTTT
.	.	TRBV28	TRBJ2-5	CASSFLGRDDETQYF	TGTGCCAGCAGTTTTTTGGGCAGGGATGACGAGACCCAGTACTTC
.	.	TRBV20-1	TRBJ1-1	CSASIPDLNTEAFF	TGCAGTGCTAGTATCCCAGATTTGAACACTGAAGCTTTCTTT
TRBD2	.	TRBV3-1/TRBV3-2	TRBJ2-5	CASSQETSGVGETQYF	TGTGCCAGCAGCCAAGAAACGAGCGGGGTGGGAGAGACCCAGTACTTC
.	.	TRBV28	TRBJ2-7	CASTLPLGEQYF	TGTGCCAGCACCCTCCCCTTAGGCGAGCAGTACTTC
TRBD2	.	TRBV5-4	TRBJ2-5	CASSSAGPETQYF	TGTGCCAGCAGCTCAGCGGGGCCCGAGACCCAGTACTTC
TRBD1	.	TRBV19	TRBJ2-5	CASSTDRGSGKTQYF	TGTGCCAGTAGTACCGACAGGGGCTCGGGAAAGACCCAGTACTTC
.	.	TRBV19	TRBJ1-1	CASSMGGAGTEAFF	TGTGCCAGTAGTATGGGGGGGGCGGGCACTGAAGCTTTCTTT
TRBD1	.	TRBV6-5	TRBJ1-4	CASSRDREGKLFF	TGTGCCAGCAGTAGGGACAGGGAGGGAAAACTGTTTTTT
.	.	TRBV27	TRBJ1-6	CASSFTRSYNSPLHF	TGTGCCAGCAGTTTTACTCGCTCCTATAATTCACCCCTCCACTTT
TRBD1	.	TRBV2	TRBJ2-5	CASRTGTGQETQYF	TGTGCCAGCCGAACCGGGACAGGACAAGAGACCCAGTACTTC
.	.	TRBV29-1	TRBJ2-3	CSVDSPISFVGTDTQYF	TGCAGCGTTGACTCCCCTATTAGTTTTGTCGGCACAGATACGCAGTATTTT